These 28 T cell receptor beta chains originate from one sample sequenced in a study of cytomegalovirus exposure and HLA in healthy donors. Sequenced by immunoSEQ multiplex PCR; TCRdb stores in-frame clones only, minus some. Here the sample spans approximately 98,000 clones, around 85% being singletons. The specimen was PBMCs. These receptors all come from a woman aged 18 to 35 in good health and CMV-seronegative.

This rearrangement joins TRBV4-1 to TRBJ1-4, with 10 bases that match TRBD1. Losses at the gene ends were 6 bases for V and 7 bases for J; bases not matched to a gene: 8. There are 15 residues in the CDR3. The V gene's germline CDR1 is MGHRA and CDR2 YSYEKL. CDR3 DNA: TGCGCCAGCAGTAAGACCGGGACAGGGGCTGAAAAACTGTTTTTT. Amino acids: CASSKTGTGAEKLFF.

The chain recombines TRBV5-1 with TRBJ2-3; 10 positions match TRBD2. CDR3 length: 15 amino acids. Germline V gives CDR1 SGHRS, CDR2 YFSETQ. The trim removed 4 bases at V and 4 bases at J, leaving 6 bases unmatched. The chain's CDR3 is CASSTGGLAADTQYF. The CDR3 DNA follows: TGCGCCAGCAGCACGGGAGGACTAGCGGCAGATACGCAGTATTTT.

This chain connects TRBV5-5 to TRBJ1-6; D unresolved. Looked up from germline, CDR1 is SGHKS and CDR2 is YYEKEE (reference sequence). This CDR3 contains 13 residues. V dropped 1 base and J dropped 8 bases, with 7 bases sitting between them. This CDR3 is CASSLSTDSPLHF. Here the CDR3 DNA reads TGTGCCAGCAGCTTGTCTACGGATTCACCCCTCCACTTT. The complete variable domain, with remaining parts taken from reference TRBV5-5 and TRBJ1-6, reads DAGVTQSPTHLIKTRGQQVTLRCSPISGHKSVSWYQQVLGQGPQFIFQYYEKEERGRGNFPDRFSARQFPNYSSELNVNALLLGDSALYLCASSLSTDSPLHFGNGTRLTVT.

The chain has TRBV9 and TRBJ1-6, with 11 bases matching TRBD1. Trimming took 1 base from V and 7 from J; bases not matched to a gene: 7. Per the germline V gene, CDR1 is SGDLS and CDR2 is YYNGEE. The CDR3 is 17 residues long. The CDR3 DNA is TGTGCCAGCAGCGTAAACCGGGACAGGGGGGAAAATTCACCCCTCCACTTT. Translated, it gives CASSVNRDRGENSPLHF. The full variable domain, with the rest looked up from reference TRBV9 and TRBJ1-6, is DSGVTQTPKHLITATGQRVTLRCSPRSGDLSVYWYQQSLDQGLQFLIQYYNGEERAKGNILERFSAQQFPDLHSELNLSSLELGDSALYFCASSVNRDRGENSPLHFGNGTRLTVT.

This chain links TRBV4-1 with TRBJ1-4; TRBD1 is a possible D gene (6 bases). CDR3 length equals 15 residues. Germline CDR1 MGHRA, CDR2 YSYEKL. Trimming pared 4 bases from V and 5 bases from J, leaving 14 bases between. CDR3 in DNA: TGCGCCAGCAGCCTTCCCGGGACATCAAATGAAAAACTGTTTTTT. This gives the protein CASSLPGTSNEKLFF.

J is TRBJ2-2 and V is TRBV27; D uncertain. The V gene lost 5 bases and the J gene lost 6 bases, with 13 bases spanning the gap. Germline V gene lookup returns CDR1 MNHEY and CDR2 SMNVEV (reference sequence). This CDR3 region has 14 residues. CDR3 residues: CASSPPGYPGELFF. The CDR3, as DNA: TGTGCCAGCAGTCCACCAGGTTATCCCGGGGAGCTGTTTTTT.

The CDR3 loop is CASRSRSGANVLTF. As DNA, the CDR3 is TGTGCCAGCAGGTCTCGCTCTGGGGCCAACGTCCTGACTTTC. The rearrangement uses TRBV7-8 and TRBJ2-6; D is unclear. Germline loops: CDR1 SGHVS, CDR2 FQNEAQ. This CDR3 contains 14 residues. Trimming shortened V by 6 bases and J by 0 bases, and 6 bases separated the two germline ends.

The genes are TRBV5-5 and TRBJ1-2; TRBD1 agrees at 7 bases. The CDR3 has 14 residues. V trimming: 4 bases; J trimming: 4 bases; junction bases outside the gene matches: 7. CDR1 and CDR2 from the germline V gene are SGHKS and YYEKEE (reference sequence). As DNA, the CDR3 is TGTGCCAGCAGCAGGGACAGCCTAATCTATGGCTACACCTTC. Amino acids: CASSRDSLIYGYTF.

CDR3 residues: CASSPTGLSNQPQHF. CDR3 sequence (DNA): TGTGCCAGCAGTCCGACAGGGTTAAGCAATCAGCCCCAGCATTTT. This rearrangement joins TRBV28 to TRBJ1-5, with 7 positions matching TRBD1. The trim removed 5 bases at V and 1 base at J, leaving 5 bases unmatched. Germline CDR1 reads MDHEN; CDR2 reads SYDVKM. The CDR3 has 15 residues.

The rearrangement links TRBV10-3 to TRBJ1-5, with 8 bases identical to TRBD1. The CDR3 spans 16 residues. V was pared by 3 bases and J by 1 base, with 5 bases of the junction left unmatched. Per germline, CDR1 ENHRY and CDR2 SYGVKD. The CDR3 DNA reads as TGTGCCATCAGTGACACGAACAGGGGGAGCAATCAGCCCCAGCATTTT. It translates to CAISDTNRGSNQPQHF.

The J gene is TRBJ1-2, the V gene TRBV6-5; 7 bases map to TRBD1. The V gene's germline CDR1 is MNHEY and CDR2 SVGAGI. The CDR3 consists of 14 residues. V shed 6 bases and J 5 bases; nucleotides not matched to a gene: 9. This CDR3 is CASSPDRDWYGYTF. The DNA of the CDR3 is TGTGCCAGCAGCCCTGACAGGGATTGGTATGGCTACACCTTC.

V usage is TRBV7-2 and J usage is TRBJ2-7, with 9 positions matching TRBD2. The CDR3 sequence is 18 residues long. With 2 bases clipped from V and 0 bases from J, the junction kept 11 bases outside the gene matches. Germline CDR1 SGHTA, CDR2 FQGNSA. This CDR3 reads CASSLFSNASGISYEQYF. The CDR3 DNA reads TGTGCCAGCAGCTTATTTTCTAATGCTAGCGGGATCTCCTACGAGCAGTACTTC.

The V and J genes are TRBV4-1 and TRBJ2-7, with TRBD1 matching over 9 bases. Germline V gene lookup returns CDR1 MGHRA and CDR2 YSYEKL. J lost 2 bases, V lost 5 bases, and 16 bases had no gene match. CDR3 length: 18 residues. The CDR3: CASSSNVYRTGEAYEQYF. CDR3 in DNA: TGCGCCAGCAGCTCGAACGTCTATCGGACAGGGGAGGCCTACGAGCAGTACTTC.

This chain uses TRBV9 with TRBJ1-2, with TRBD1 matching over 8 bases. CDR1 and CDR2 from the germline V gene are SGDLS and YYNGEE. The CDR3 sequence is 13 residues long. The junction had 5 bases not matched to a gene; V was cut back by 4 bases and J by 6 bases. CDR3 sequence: CASSSTGEDGYTF. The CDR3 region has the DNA TGTGCCAGCAGCTCGACAGGGGAGGATGGCTACACCTTC.

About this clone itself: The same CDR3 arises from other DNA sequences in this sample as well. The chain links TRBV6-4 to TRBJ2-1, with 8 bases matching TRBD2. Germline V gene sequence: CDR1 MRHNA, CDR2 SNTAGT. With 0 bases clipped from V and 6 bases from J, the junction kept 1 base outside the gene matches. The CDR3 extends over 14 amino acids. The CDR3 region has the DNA TGTGCCAGCAGTGACTCCGGGGGGGCCAATGAGCAGTTCTTC. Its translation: CASSDSGGANEQFF.

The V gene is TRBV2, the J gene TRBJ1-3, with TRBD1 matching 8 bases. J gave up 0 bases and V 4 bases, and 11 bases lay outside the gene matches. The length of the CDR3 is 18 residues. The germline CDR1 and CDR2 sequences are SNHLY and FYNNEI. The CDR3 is CASSVDRGLRSSGNTIYF. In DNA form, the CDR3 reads TGTGCCAGCAGTGTTGACAGGGGACTACGTTCCTCTGGAAACACCATATATTTT. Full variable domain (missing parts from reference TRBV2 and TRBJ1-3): EPEVTQTPSHQVTQMGQEVILRCVPISNHLYFYWYRQILGQKVEFLVSFYNNEISEKSEIFDDQFSVERPDGSNFTLKIRSTKLEDSAMYFCASSVDRGLRSSGNTIYFGEGSWLTVV.

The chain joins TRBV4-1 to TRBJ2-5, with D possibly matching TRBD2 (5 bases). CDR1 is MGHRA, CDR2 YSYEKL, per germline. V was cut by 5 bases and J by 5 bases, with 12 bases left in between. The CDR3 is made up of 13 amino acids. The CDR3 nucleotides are TGCGCCAGCAGCGTCGGACCGGGGGAGACCCAGTACTTC. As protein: CASSVGPGETQYF.

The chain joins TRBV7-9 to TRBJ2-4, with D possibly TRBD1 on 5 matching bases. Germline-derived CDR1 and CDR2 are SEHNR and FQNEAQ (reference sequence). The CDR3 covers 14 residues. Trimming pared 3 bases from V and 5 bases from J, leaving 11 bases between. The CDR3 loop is CASSFNAGQNIQYF. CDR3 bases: TGTGCCAGCAGCTTTAATGCAGGGCAAAACATTCAGTACTTC.

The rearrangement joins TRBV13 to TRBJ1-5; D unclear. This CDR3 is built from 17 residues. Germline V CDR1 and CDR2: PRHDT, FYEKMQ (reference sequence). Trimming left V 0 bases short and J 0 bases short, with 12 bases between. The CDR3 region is CASSLGLVGDSNQPQHF. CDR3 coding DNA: TGTGCCAGCAGCTTAGGCCTGGTAGGAGATAGCAATCAGCCCCAGCATTTT.

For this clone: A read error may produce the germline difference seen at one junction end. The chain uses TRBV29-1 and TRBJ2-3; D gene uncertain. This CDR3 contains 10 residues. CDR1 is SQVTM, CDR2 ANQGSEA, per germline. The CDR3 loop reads CSDNAPTRGF. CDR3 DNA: TGCAGCGATAACGCTCCAACACGCGGTTTT.

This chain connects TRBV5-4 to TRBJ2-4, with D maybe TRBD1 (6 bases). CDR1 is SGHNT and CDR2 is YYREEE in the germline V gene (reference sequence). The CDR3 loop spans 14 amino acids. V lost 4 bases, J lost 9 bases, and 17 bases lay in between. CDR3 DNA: TGTGCCAGCAGCCCCCGGACAGAGGGTGTCATTCAGTACTTC. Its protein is CASSPRTEGVIQYF.

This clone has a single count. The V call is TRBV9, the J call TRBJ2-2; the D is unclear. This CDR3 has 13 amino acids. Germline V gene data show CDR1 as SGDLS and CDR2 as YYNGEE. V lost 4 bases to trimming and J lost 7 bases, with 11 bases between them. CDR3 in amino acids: CASSSDTFGELFF. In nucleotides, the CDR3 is TGTGCCAGCAGCTCCGACACCTTCGGGGAGCTGTTTTTT.

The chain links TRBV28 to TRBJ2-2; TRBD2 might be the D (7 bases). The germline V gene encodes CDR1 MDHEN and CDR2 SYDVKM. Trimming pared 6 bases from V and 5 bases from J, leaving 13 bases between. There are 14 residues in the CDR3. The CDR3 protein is CASSTGGQTGELFF. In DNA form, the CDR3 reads TGTGCCAGCAGCACGGGGGGCCAGACCGGGGAGCTGTTTTTT.

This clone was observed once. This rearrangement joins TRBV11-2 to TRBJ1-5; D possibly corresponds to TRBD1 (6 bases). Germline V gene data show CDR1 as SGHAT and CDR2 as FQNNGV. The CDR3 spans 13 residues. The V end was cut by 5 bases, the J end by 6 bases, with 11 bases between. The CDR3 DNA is TGTGCCAGCAGCACAGGGTGGGGTCAGCCCCAGCATTTT. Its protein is CASSTGWGQPQHF.

This chain's CDR3 is CASSQSDSTYEQYF. The CDR3 region has the DNA TGCGCCAGCAGCCAGTCGGACTCCACCTACGAGCAGTACTTC. The chain combines TRBV4-1 with TRBJ2-7, with D tentatively TRBD2 (5 bases). Germline values: CDR1 MGHRA, CDR2 YSYEKL. The CDR3 is made up of 14 amino acids. V was cut by 3 bases and J by 2 bases, with 11 bases left in between.

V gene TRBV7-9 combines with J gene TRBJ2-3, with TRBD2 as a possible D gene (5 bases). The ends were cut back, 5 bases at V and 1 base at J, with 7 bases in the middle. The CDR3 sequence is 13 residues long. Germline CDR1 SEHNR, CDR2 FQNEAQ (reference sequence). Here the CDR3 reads CASSGGGTDTQYF. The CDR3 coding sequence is TGTGCCAGCAGCGGAGGAGGCACAGATACGCAGTATTTT.

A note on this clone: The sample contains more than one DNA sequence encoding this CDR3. As DNA, the CDR3 is TGTGCCATCAGCCCGGGGAACACTGAAGCTTTCTTT. It translates to CAISPGNTEAFF. The gene calls are TRBV10-3 and TRBJ1-1; D remains ambiguous. V was pared by 6 bases and J by 1 base, with 6 bases between. This CDR3 has 12 amino acids. Germline V gene data show CDR1 as ENHRY and CDR2 as SYGVKD.

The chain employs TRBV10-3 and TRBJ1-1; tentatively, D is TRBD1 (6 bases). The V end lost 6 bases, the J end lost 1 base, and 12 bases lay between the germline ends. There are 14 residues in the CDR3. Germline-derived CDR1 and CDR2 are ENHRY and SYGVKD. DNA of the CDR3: TGTGCCATCAGAGCCCAGGGACAGAACACTGAAGCTTTCTTT. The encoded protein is CAIRAQGQNTEAFF.